This is a list of T cell receptor beta chains from one sample in a study of blood T cell repertoires in COVID-19. The repertoire was sequenced with immunoSEQ multiplex PCR; TCRdb's copy has only in-frame clones and lacks some. The sample shows about 330,000 clones, about 82% of them seen only once. The source material was peripheral blood. The receptors originated from a woman aged 50 to 60 with acute or convalescent COVID-19. Each CDR3 is given with its conserved first and last residue. The D gene is left open where the match is weak. Expanded clones are given a class, and other clones once, few, many or no size at all.

clone_size | j_call | d_call | v_call | cdr3_aa | cdr3_nt
- | TRBJ1-2 | - | TRBV3-1/TRBV3-2 | CASRASDGVEGYTF | TGTGCCAGCAGAGCTTCGGACGGGGTAGAGGGCTACACCTTC
- | TRBJ2-2 | TRBD2 | TRBV7-6 | CASSPLAGQNTGELFF | TGTGCCAGCAGCCCCCTAGCGGGACAGAACACCGGGGAGCTGTTTTTT
- | TRBJ2-7 | TRBD2 | TRBV10-2 | CASSGSGSRSYEQYF | TGCGCCAGCAGCGGGAGCGGGAGTAGGTCCTACGAGCAGTACTTC
few | TRBJ2-1 | TRBD2 | TRBV6-2/TRBV6-3 | CASSQTSGRINEQFF | TGTGCCAGCAGTCAGACTAGCGGGAGGATAAATGAGCAGTTCTTC
- | TRBJ2-3 | TRBD2 | TRBV24-1 | CATRSGGGTDTQYF | TGTGCCACCAGGAGCGGGGGGGGGACAGATACGCAGTATTTT
- | TRBJ2-5 | - | TRBV3-1/TRBV3-2 | CASSLQGETQYF | TGTGCCAGCAGCCTACAGGGAGAGACCCAGTACTTC
- | TRBJ1-4 | - | TRBV15 | CATSRDVANEKLFF | TGTGCCACCAGCAGAGACGTAGCTAATGAAAAACTGTTTTTT
- | TRBJ1-2 | - | TRBV15 | CATSRDQGSWGYTF | TGTGCCACCAGCAGAGATCAGGGGTCGTGGGGCTACACCTTC
- | TRBJ1-1 | TRBD1 | TRBV28 | CASSVPRDRGSAFF | TGTGCCAGCAGTGTCCCCCGGGACAGGGGTAGCGCTTTCTTT
- | TRBJ2-7 | TRBD1 | TRBV27 | CASRSTGLEQYF | TGTGCCAGCAGATCGACAGGGCTCGAGCAGTACTTC
- | TRBJ2-5 | - | TRBV2 | CASSVDMLETQYF | TGTGCCAGCAGTGTAGATATGCTGGAGACCCAGTACTTC
once | TRBJ2-7 | TRBD1 | TRBV29-1 | CSVEGTGGYEQYF | TGCAGCGTTGAAGGGACAGGGGGGTACGAGCAGTACTTC
- | TRBJ2-3 | - | TRBV24-1 | CATSDFLQTSTDTQYF | TGTGCCACCAGTGATTTTCTACAGACAAGCACAGATACGCAGTATTTT
- | TRBJ2-5 | TRBD2 | TRBV29-1 | CSVEEGTSGAQETQYF | TGCAGCGTTGAAGAGGGTACTAGCGGGGCCCAAGAGACCCAGTACTTC
- | TRBJ2-7 | TRBD2 | TRBV15 | CATTSGSYAEQYF | TGTGCCACCACTAGCGGGAGTTACGCCGAGCAGTACTTC
- | TRBJ2-7 | - | TRBV2 | CASGQQAHEQYF | TGTGCCAGCGGGCAACAGGCCCACGAGCAGTACTTC
- | TRBJ2-1 | - | TRBV24-1 | CATSGANVRSRSLIGGNEQFF | TGTGCCACCAGTGGGGCTAATGTACGTAGCCGGTCTCTTATAGGAGGGAATGAGCAGTTCTTC
- | TRBJ2-2 | - | TRBV9 | CASSVGIAAEGGELFF | TGTGCCAGCAGCGTAGGGATAGCGGCGGAAGGCGGGGAGCTGTTTTTT
- | TRBJ1-5 | - | TRBV15 | CATSSYEGGPGQPQHF | TGTGCCACCAGCTCGTATGAGGGAGGGCCCGGTCAGCCCCAGCATTTT
- | TRBJ2-7 | - | TRBV28 | CASSYVGAGGAYEQYF | TGTGCCAGCAGCTACGTTGGCGCTGGAGGTGCCTACGAGCAGTACTTC
- | TRBJ1-4 | - | TRBV7-2 | CASSLAAGVGMYEKLFF | TGTGCCAGCAGCTTAGCTGCAGGGGTCGGGATGTATGAAAAACTGTTTTTT
- | TRBJ2-3 | - | TRBV7-3 | CASSLLGPNTGDTQYF | TGTGCCAGCAGCTTACTAGGCCCCAACACGGGAGATACGCAGTATTTT
- | TRBJ2-7 | TRBD2 | TRBV6-1 | CATRAGGPYEQYF | TGTGCCACGCGAGCGGGAGGGCCTTACGAGCAGTACTTC
- | TRBJ2-7 | TRBD2 | TRBV28 | CASSWETSGSSYEQYF | TGTGCCAGCAGTTGGGAAACTAGCGGCAGCTCCTACGAGCAGTACTTC
- | TRBJ2-3 | - | TRBV6-5 | CASSYLGRGGPDTQYF | TGTGCCAGCAGTTACCTTGGCAGGGGTGGTCCAGATACGCAGTATTTT
once | TRBJ2-7 | TRBD1 | TRBV5-4 | CASSPPTGTYEQYF | TGTGCCAGCAGCCCTCCGACAGGGACCTACGAGCAGTACTTC
- | TRBJ1-5 | - | TRBV24-1 | CATSDLGDGNNQPQHF | TGTGCCACCAGTGACCTGGGAGACGGAAACAATCAGCCCCAGCATTTT
- | TRBJ1-3 | - | TRBV4-2 | CASSQDFGSSGNTIYF | TGTGCCAGCAGCCAAGATTTCGGGAGCTCTGGAAACACCATATATTTT
- | TRBJ1-1 | TRBD1 | TRBV9 | CASSQQGNMNTEAFF | TGTGCCAGCAGCCAACAGGGGAACATGAACACTGAAGCTTTCTTT
- | TRBJ2-1 | - | TRBV24-1 | CATSGTGQYNEQFF | TGTGCCACCAGTGGAACAGGGCAATACAATGAGCAGTTCTTC
once | TRBJ2-7 | - | TRBV7-3 | CASSAMGASYEQYF | TGTGCCAGCAGCGCGATGGGGGCCTCCTACGAGCAGTACTTC
- | TRBJ2-2 | - | TRBV4-3 | CASSQDWARVGNPGELFF | TGCGCCAGCAGCCAAGATTGGGCCAGGGTAGGGAACCCCGGGGAGCTGTTTTTT
- | TRBJ2-7 | TRBD2 | TRBV5-1 | CASSFGGTSGLYEQYF | TGCGCCAGCAGCTTTGGGGGGACTAGCGGGCTGTACGAGCAGTACTTC
- | TRBJ2-1 | TRBD2 | TRBV7-2 | CASSYSGTSGRATFF | TGTGCCAGCAGCTACTCCGGGACTAGCGGACGGGCGACTTTCTTC
- | TRBJ1-4 | - | TRBV19 | CASSHSGGGDEKLFF | TGTGCCAGTAGCCATTCCGGCGGGGGCGATGAAAAACTGTTTTTT
- | TRBJ1-3 | - | TRBV9 | CASSVGPNSSGNTIYF | TGTGCCAGCAGCGTAGGCCCCAACAGCTCTGGAAACACCATATATTTT
- | TRBJ1-5 | TRBD1 | TRBV7-3 | CASSMTGDGNQPQHF | TGTGCCAGCAGCATGACAGGGGATGGCAATCAGCCCCAGCATTTT
once | TRBJ2-5 | TRBD1 | TRBV29-1 | CSVEWDRVQETQYF | TGCAGCGTTGAGTGGGACAGGGTCCAAGAGACCCAGTACTTC
- | TRBJ2-1 | - | TRBV19 | CASSKGYRGGSYNEQFF | TGTGCCAGTAGTAAGGGTTACAGGGGAGGCTCCTACAATGAGCAGTTCTTC
- | TRBJ2-2 | - | TRBV19 | CASSKTGTTTGELFF | TGTGCCAGTAGTAAAACCGGGACAACGACCGGGGAGCTGTTTTTT
once | TRBJ2-1 | TRBD2 | TRBV29-1 | CSVVAGGPYNEQFF | TGCAGCGTTGTGGCGGGAGGGCCCTACAATGAGCAGTTCTTC
few | TRBJ2-7 | - | TRBV24-1 | CATSDLQGGIYEQYF | TGTGCCACCAGTGATTTACAGGGGGGGATTTACGAGCAGTACTTC
- | TRBJ2-7 | TRBD2 | TRBV6-6 | CASSRTGSGSHEQYF | TGTGCCAGCAGTCGAACAGGGAGCGGGAGCCACGAGCAGTACTTC
- | TRBJ1-5 | TRBD1 | TRBV6-5 | CASIMDRVNQPQHF | TGTGCCAGCATTATGGACAGGGTAAATCAGCCCCAGCATTTT
- | TRBJ1-4 | - | TRBV18 | CASSLVRAMGEKLFF | TGTGCCAGCTCACTGGTGAGGGCAATGGGGGAAAAACTGTTTTTT
- | TRBJ1-2 | TRBD1 | TRBV27 | CASSLNRGHGYTF | TGTGCCAGCAGTTTAAACAGGGGGCATGGCTACACCTTC
once | TRBJ2-1 | TRBD2 | TRBV27 | CASSHLAEHNEQFF | TGTGCCAGCAGTCACCTAGCGGAACACAATGAGCAGTTCTTC
- | TRBJ2-7 | - | TRBV27 | CASSLYARGATAYEQYF | TGTGCCAGCAGTTTATACGCTCGGGGGGCCACCGCCTACGAGCAGTACTTC
- | TRBJ2-7 | - | TRBV18 | CASSPRAGNYEQYF | TGTGCCAGCTCACCACGGGCAGGGAACTACGAGCAGTACTTC
- | TRBJ1-1 | TRBD1 | TRBV11-2 | CASSLRTGAEAFF | TGTGCCAGCAGCCTAAGGACAGGGGCTGAAGCTTTCTTT